This T cell receptor (beta chain) stems from a study of shared clonotypes between healthy human individuals. About this clone itself: Antigen specificity is unknown.

Findings and caveats of the study: In general, naive subsets displayed greater estimated richness than memory subsets did. A few donors shared around 5.1% of their naive CD4 clonotypes.

V was pared by 5 bases and J by 5 bases, with 8 bases of the junction left unmatched. In germline, CDR1 is SEHNR, CDR2 FQNEAQ (reference sequence). The CDR3 is made up of 16 amino acids. Sequencing used immunoSEQ multiplex PCR; TCRdb keeps in-frame clones, though not all of them. This sample has over 1.4 million clones, with around 97% found just once. The genes are TRBV7-9 and TRBJ1-5; 11 bases agree with TRBD1. The material sequenced was naive CD4+ T cells sorted from blood. Subset described: CD45RA+ positively selected. The sequence came from a young man in good health. The CDR3 loop reads CASSRWTGGLDQPQHF. The CDR3 DNA is TGTGCCAGCAGCCGCTGGACAGGGGGCTTGGATCAGCCCCAGCATTTT.